This TCR beta chain is drawn from a study of CD8+CD57+ T cells in acquired aplastic anemia. The V end was cut by 6 bases, the J end by 2 bases, with 10 bases between. This CDR3 spans 13 amino acids. Per germline, CDR1 MNHEY and CDR2 SVGAGI. In its sample, this clonotype was seen many times. Whoever was chosen for sequencing had shown CD8+CD57+ cell expansion by flow cytometry. Profiling that covered TCR beta VDJ and CDR3 relied on genomic DNA as its template. TCRdb reprocessed the reads via MiXCR and lists one record per CDR3 protein. The sample records about 240,000 distinct CDR3 sequences, more than 45% being singletons.

The sample taken for sequencing was sorted CD4+, CD8+, or CD8+CD57+ T cells (not recorded which) from PBMCs. This receptor was taken from a human donor with aplastic anemia. The chain links TRBV6-5 to TRBJ1-2; D is unresolved. CDR3 protein: CASREGGNYGYTF. The DNA of the CDR3 is TGTGCCAGCAGGGAGGGTGGCAACTATGGCTACACCTTC.